This T cell receptor beta chain was sequenced in a study of T cells expressing NK-cell markers. Overall study: The TCR beta repertoires originated in sorted CD3+CD56+NKG2C+, CD3+CD56+NKG2C- and CD3+CD56-NKG2C+ T cells. The authors sequenced eight donors, of whom seven were HCMV-seropositive and one was seronegative.

This CDR3 is 16 amino acids long. CDR1 ENHRY and CDR2 SYGVKD come from the germline V gene. TCRdb reanalyzed the 5' RACE reads, giving one entry per CDR3 protein sequence and no DNA. The sample holds approximately 550,000 distinct CDR3 sequences. What was sequenced was blood T cells: a sorted CD56 or NKG2C T cell subset, CD4+ or CD8+ T cells, or bulk PBMC T cells (not recorded which). The sequence was collected from a young man in good health. The V and J genes are TRBV10-3 and TRBJ2-1; there is no DNA to check the TCRdb D call of TRBD2. This chain's CDR3 is CAIQVGAGDHSNEQFF.